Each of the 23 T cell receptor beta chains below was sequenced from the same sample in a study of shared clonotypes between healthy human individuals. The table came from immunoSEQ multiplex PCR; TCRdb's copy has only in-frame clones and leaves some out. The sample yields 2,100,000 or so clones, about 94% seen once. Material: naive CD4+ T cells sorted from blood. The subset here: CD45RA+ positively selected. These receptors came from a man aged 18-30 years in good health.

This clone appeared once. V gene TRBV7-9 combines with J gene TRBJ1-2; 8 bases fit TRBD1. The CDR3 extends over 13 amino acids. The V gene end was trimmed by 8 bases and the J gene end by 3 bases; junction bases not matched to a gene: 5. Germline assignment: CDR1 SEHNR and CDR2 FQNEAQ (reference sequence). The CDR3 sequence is CASGTGHYYGYTF. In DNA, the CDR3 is TGTGCCAGCGGGACAGGCCATTACTATGGCTACACCTTC.

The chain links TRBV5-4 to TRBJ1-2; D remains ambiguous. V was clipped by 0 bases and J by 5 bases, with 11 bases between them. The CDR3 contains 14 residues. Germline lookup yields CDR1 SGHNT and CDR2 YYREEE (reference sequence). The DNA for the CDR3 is TGTGCCAGCAGCTTGGACCAGGTGGGGTATGGCTACACCTTC. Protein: CASSLDQVGYGYTF.

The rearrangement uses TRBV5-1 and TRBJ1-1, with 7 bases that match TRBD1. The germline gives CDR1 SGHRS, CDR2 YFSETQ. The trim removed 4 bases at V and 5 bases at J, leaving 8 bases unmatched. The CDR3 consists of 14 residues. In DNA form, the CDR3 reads TGCGCCAGCAGCCGCCTGGGCAGGGGGACTGAAGCTTTCTTT. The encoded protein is CASSRLGRGTEAFF.

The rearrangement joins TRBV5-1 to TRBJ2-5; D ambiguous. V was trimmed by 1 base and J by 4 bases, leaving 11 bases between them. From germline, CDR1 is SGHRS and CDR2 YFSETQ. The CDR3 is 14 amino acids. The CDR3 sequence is CASSLSRRSETQYF. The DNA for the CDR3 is TGCGCCAGCAGCTTGTCGCGAAGATCAGAGACCCAGTACTTC. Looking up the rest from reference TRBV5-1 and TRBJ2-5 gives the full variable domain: KAGVTQTPRYLIKTRGQQVTLSCSPISGHRSVSWYQQTPGQGLQFLFEYFSETQRNKGNFPGRFSGRQFSNSRSEMNVSTLELGDSALYLCASSLSRRSETQYFGPGTRLLVL.

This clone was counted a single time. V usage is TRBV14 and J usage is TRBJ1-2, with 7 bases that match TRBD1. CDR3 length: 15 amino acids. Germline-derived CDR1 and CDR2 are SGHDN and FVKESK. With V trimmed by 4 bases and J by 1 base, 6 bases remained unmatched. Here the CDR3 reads CASSRQTGHNYGYTF. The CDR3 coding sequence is TGTGCCAGCAGCCGCCAGACAGGGCATAACTATGGCTACACCTTC.

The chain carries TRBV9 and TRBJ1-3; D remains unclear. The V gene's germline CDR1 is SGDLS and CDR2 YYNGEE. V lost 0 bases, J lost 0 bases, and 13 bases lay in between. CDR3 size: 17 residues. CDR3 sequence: CASSVAPGESSGNTIYF. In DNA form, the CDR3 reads TGTGCCAGCAGCGTAGCCCCCGGGGAAAGCTCTGGAAACACCATATATTTT. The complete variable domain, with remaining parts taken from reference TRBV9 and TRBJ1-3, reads DSGVTQTPKHLITATGQRVTLRCSPRSGDLSVYWYQQSLDQGLQFLIQYYNGEERAKGNILERFSAQQFPDLHSELNLSSLELGDSALYFCASSVAPGESSGNTIYFGEGSWLTVV.

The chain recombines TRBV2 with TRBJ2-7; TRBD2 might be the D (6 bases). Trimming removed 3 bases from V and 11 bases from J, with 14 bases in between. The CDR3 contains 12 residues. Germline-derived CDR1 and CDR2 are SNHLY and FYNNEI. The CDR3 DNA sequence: TGTGCCAGCAGTGACCGGGACTTGTTGGAGTACTTC. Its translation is CASSDRDLLEYF.

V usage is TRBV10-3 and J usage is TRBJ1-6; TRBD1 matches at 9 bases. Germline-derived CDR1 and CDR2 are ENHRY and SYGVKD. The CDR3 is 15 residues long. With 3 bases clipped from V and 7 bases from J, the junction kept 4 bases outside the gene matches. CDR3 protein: CAISDFGTGNSPLHF. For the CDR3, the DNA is TGTGCCATCAGTGACTTTGGGACAGGGAATTCACCCCTCCACTTT.

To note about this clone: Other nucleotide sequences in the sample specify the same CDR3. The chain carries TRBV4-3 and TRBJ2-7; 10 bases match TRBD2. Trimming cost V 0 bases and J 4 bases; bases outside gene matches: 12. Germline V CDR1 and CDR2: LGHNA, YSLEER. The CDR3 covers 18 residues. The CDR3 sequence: CASSQDLTSGTLTYEQYF. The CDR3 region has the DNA TGCGCCAGCAGCCAAGATTTAACTAGCGGGACGCTCACATACGAGCAGTACTTC.

CDR3 amino acids: CAWSVRRVNTGELFF. The DNA for the CDR3 is TGTGCCTGGAGTGTACGACGGGTCAACACCGGGGAGCTGTTTTTT. The chain is built from TRBV30 and TRBJ2-2; no clear D gene. The V gene's germline CDR1 is GTSNPN and CDR2 SVGIG (reference sequence). Trimming removed 0 bases from V and 2 bases from J, with 10 bases in between. This CDR3 region has 15 residues. The whole variable domain, filled in from reference TRBV30 and TRBJ2-2, reads SQTIHQWPATLVQPVGSPLSLECTVEGTSNPNLYWYRQAAGRGLQLLFYSVGIGQISSEVPQNLSASRPQDRQFILSSKKLLLSDSGFYLCAWSVRRVNTGELFFGEGSRLTVL.

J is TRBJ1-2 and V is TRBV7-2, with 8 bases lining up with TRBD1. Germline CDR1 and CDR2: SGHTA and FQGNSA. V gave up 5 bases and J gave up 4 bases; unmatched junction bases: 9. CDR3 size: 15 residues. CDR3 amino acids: CASSPGTGGAYGYTF. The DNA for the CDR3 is TGTGCCAGCAGCCCAGGGACAGGAGGGGCCTATGGCTACACCTTC.

The CDR3 loop reads CASSPRLGGELFF. CDR3 coding DNA: TGCGCCAGCAGCCCCAGACTCGGCGGGGAGCTGTTTTTT. This chain uses TRBV5-1 with TRBJ2-2, with unresolved D. V was pared by 4 bases and J by 7 bases, with 11 bases between. Germline V gene sequence: CDR1 SGHRS, CDR2 YFSETQ. The CDR3 sequence is 13 residues long.

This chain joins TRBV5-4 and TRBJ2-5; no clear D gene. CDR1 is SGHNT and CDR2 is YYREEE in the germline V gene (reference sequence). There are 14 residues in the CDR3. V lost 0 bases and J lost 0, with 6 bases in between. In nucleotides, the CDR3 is TGTGCCAGCAGCTTGGGGGTACACCAAGAGACCCAGTACTTC. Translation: CASSLGVHQETQYF.

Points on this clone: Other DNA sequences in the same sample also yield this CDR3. As DNA, the CDR3 is TGTGCCAGCAGCTTACCAGGGAGCTATGGCTACACCTTC. The encoded protein is CASSLPGSYGYTF. The rearrangement uses TRBV7-2 and TRBJ1-2; a weak D match, TRBD1 (5 bases). The V gene's germline CDR1 is SGHTA and CDR2 FQGNSA. The length of the CDR3 is 13 residues. Trimming removed 2 bases at V and 4 bases at J, with 8 bases between.

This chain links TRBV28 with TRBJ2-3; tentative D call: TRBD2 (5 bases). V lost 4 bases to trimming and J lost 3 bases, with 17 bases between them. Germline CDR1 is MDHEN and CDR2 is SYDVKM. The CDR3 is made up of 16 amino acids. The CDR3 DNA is TGTGCCAGCAGTTCGCGTCGCAGAGGGATAACAGATACGCAGTATTTT. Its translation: CASSSRRRGITDTQYF.

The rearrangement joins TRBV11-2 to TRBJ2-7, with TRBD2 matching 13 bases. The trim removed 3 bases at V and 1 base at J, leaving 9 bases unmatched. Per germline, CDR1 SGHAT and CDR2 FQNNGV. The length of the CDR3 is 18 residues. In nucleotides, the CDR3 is TGTGCCAGCAGCTTCGGGACTAGCGGGGTTATTGGGTCCTACGAGCAGTACTTC. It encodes CASSFGTSGVIGSYEQYF.

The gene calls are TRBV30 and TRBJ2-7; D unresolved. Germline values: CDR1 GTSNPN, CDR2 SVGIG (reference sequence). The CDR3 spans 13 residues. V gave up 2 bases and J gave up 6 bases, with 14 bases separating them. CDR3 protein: CAWSPESVGEQYF. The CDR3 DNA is TGTGCCTGGAGTCCAGAGTCAGTGGGCGAGCAGTACTTC.

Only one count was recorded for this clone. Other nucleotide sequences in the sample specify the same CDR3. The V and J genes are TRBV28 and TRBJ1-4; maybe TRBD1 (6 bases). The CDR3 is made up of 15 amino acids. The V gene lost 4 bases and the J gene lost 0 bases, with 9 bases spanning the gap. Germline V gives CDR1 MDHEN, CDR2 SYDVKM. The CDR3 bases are TGTGCCAGCAGTTCGGGGGCTGCAACTAATGAAAAACTGTTTTTT. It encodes CASSSGAATNEKLFF.

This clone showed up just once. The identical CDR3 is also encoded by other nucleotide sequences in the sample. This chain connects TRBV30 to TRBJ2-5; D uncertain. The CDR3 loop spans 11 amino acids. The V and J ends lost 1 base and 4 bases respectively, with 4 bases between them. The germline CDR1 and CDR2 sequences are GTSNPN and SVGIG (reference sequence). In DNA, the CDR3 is TGTGCCTGGAGTGAGGTAGAGACCCAGTACTTC. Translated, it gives CAWSEVETQYF.

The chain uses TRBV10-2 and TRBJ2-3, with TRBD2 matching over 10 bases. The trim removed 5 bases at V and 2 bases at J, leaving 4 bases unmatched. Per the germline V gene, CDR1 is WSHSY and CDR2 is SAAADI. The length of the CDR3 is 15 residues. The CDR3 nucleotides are TGCGCCAGCAGTCGGACTAGCGGAATCACAGATACGCAGTATTTT. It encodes CASSRTSGITDTQYF.

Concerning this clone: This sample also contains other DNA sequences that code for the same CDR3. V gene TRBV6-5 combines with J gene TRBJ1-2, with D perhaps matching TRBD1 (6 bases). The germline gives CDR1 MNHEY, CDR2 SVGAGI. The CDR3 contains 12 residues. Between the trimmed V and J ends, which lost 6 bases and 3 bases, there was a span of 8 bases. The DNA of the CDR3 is TGTGCCAGCAGACAGGGAGACTATGGCTACACCTTC. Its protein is CASRQGDYGYTF.

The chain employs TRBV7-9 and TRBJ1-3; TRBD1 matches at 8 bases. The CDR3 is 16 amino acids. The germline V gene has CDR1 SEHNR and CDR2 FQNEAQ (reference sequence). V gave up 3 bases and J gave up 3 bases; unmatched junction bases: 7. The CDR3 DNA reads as TGTGCCAGCAGCTTTCCGGGACAGGCCTTTGGAAACACCATATATTTT. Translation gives CASSFPGQAFGNTIYF.

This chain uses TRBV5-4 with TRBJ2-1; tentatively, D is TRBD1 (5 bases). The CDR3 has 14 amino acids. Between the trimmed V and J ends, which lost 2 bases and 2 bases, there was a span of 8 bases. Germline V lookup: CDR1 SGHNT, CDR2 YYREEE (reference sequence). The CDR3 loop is CASSFSGTYNEQFF. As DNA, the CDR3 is TGTGCCAGCAGCTTTTCAGGGACCTACAATGAGCAGTTCTTC.